The entry below gives a single T cell receptor (beta chain) sequence along with its context. In the original analysis: Amplification from reference gene primers served as the basis for estimated nucleated cell counts. TCRdb's table, derived via immunoSEQ multiplex PCR, lists solely in-frame clones and lacks some. The V and J calls and clone size are taken from that table; D and trimming were inferred from the DNA. In the table there are a few hundred thousand clones, about 90% of which are singletons. The V end lost 4 bases, the J end lost 7 bases, and 25 bases lay between the germline ends. The CDR3 consists of 17 residues. In germline, CDR1 is MNHEY, CDR2 SMNVEV (reference sequence). Assignments of participants to cohorts depended upon their own reported clinical history. These data originate in a study of blood T cell repertoires in COVID-19. Across the study: Material from acute and convalescent COVID-19 was sourced from the United States, Italy and Spain. The analysed material was cDNA or gDNA that came from T cells, B-cell-depleted T cells, or PBMCs.

The origin of this receptor is a woman aged 30 to 39 who had recovered from COVID-19. V and J are TRBV27 and TRBJ2-5; possible D gene TRBD2, 6 bases. Sequencing was performed on PBMCs or T cells enriched from blood (not recorded which). The CDR3, as DNA: TGTGCCAGCAGTTCCATCCCCGTGAAGGGAGCGGGCGGGACCCAGTACTTC. Translation: CASSSIPVKGAGGTQYF.